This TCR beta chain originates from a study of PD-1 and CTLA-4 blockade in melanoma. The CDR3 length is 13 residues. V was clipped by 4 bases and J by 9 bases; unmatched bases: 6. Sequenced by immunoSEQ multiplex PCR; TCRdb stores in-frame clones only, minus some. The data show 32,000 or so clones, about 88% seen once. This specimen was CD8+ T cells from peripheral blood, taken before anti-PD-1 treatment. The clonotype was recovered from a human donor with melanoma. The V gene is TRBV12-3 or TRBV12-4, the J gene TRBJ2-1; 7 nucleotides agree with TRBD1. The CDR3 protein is CASSSTGDSEQFF. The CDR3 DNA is TGTGCCAGCAGTTCCACAGGGGACAGTGAGCAGTTCTTC.